A single sample is the source of the 5 T cell receptor beta chains below, sequenced in a study of CD8 T cells in ankylosing spondylitis. Overall study results and limits: Ankylosing spondylitis blood seemed to carry a telltale TCR beta motif made of eight or nine highly homologous variants.

TCRdb reprocessed the 5' RACE reads via MiXCR and lists one record per CDR3 protein. The table records 700,000 or so distinct CDR3 sequences, 15% to 20% of them present only once. These receptors' antigens are unknown. Sequencing was performed on blood, either unsorted or a sorted T cell fraction (not recorded which). All receptors derive from a male donor with ankylosing spondylitis.

The chain is built from TRBV20-1 and TRBJ2-3; 10 positions agree with TRBD2. Germline V gene lookup returns CDR1 DFQATT and CDR2 SNEGSKA (reference sequence). V lost 0 bases and J lost 5; bases outside the gene matches: 5. The CDR3 has 15 residues. The CDR3 DNA reads as TGCAGTGCTAGAGATCGAAGCGGGAGGGTAGATACGCAGTATTTT. Its protein product is CSARDRSGRVDTQYF.

V is TRBV20-1 and J is TRBJ2-7; tentative D call: TRBD2 (6 bases). Trimming left V 5 bases short and J 3 bases short, with 17 bases between. CDR1 DFQATT and CDR2 SNEGSKA come from the germline V gene (reference sequence). The length of the CDR3 is 14 residues. DNA for the CDR3: TGCAGTGCTCCCCCCGGGGACTCGGGCTACGAGCAGTACTTC. Its translation is CSAPPGDSGYEQYF.

The chain carries TRBV7-2 and TRBJ2-1; 11 positions match TRBD2. The ends lost 3 bases at V and 4 bases at J; junction bases unmatched: 5. The CDR3 extends over 16 amino acids. Germline V gene lookup returns CDR1 SGHTA and CDR2 FQGNSA. The CDR3 sequence is CASSLELAGDYNEQFF. The CDR3 bases are TGTGCCAGCAGCTTGGAACTAGCGGGGGATTACAATGAGCAGTTCTTC.

The chain uses TRBV4-2 and TRBJ1-1; TRBD1 matches at 8 bases. From germline, CDR1 is LGHNA and CDR2 YNFKEQ. The CDR3 is 15 residues long. V lost 3 bases, J lost 4 bases, and 7 bases stayed unmatched. CDR3 loop: CASSQETGATTEAFF. The CDR3, as DNA: TGTGCCAGCAGCCAGGAGACAGGGGCGACCACTGAAGCTTTCTTT.

Ten or more counts support this clonotype. The chain joins TRBV12-3 or TRBV12-4 to TRBJ1-2, with D unclear. This CDR3 has 13 residues. Trimming shortened V by 1 base and J by 2 bases, and 5 bases separated the two germline ends. CDR3 in amino acids: CASSLVVNYGYTF. CDR3 DNA sequence: TGTGCCAGCAGTTTAGTAGTGAACTATGGCTACACCTTC.